This entry lists 31 T cell receptor beta chains sequenced from one sample in a study of CD8+CD57+ T cells in acquired aplastic anemia. The template for TCR beta VDJ and CDR3 sequence profiling was genomic DNA. TCRdb redid the calling of the reads with MiXCR, one entry per CDR3 protein. The data contain 200,000 or so distinct CDR3 sequences, over 60% of them singletons. Sequenced sample: sorted CD4+, CD8+, or CD8+CD57+ T cells (not recorded which) from PBMCs. These receptors originate from a human donor with severe aplastic anemia or a healthy control (not recorded which).

This rearrangement joins TRBV7-2 to TRBJ2-3; a possible D gene is TRBD2 (6 bases). V was clipped by 1 base and J by 3 bases, with 14 bases between them. This CDR3 comprises 16 residues. The germline CDR1 and CDR2 sequences are SGHTA and FQGNSA. In DNA, the CDR3 is TGTGCCAGCAGCTTAGGGAGGGCGGGTAGGACAGATACGCAGTATTTT. Amino acid sequence: CASSLGRAGRTDTQYF.

The genes are TRBV5-5 and TRBJ2-7; D is unresolved. With 1 base removed from V and 2 bases from J, the gap between germline ends came to 10 bases. This CDR3 is built from 14 residues. Per the germline V gene, CDR1 is SGHKS and CDR2 is YYEKEE (reference sequence). The CDR3 loop is CASSLLSSTYEQYF. The CDR3 coding sequence is TGTGCCAGCAGCTTGCTTTCATCTACCTACGAGCAGTACTTC.

In DNA, the CDR3 is TGTGCCAGCAGCGGGGATATAAGGGAAAAACTGTTTTTT. Protein: CASSGDIREKLFF. The V and J genes are TRBV7-8 and TRBJ1-4; D ambiguous. The germline V and J ends were trimmed by 5 bases and 8 bases, with 12 bases remaining between them. CDR1 and CDR2 from the germline V gene are SGHVS and FQNEAQ. This CDR3 spans 13 amino acids.

V usage is TRBV24-1 and J usage is TRBJ2-1, with 9 bases that match TRBD1. J gave up 1 base and V 5 bases, and 5 bases lay outside the gene matches. CDR3 size: 16 residues. Germline loops: CDR1 KGHDR, CDR2 SFDVKD. The CDR3 is CATSGQTGGSYNEQFF. For the CDR3, the DNA is TGTGCCACCAGTGGTCAGACAGGGGGATCCTACAATGAGCAGTTCTTC.

This clonotype came up many times. Here the CDR3 DNA reads TGCAGCGCCTCTGACCCCCTCTATGACATCACAGATACGCAGTATTTT. It specifies CSASDPLYDITDTQYF. The J gene is TRBJ2-3, the V gene TRBV29-1; D unclear. In germline, CDR1 is SQVTM, CDR2 ANQGSEA. V shed 7 bases and J shed 2 bases, with 22 bases lying between them. This CDR3 is 16 amino acids long.

Notes on this clonotype: A clone one base away is much larger, so this may be a read error. This sequence joins TRBV6-1 and TRBJ2-7, with 8 bases that match TRBD2. Germline lookup yields CDR1 MNHNS and CDR2 SASEGT. The CDR3 has 15 residues. CDR3 amino acids: CVSSEGSGDSDEQYF. The CDR3 DNA reads TGTGTCAGCAGTGAAGGTAGCGGGGATTCCGACGAGCAGTACTTC.

The rearrangement links TRBV19 to TRBJ2-7, with TRBD2 matching 11 bases. V dropped 7 bases and J dropped 3; count of bases not matched to a gene: 11. CDR1 LNHDA and CDR2 SQIVND come from the germline V gene (reference sequence). CDR3 length: 16 amino acids. CDR3 sequence reads: CASTSRGTSGVYEQYF. The CDR3 nucleotides read TGTGCCAGTACCTCAAGGGGGACTAGCGGAGTCTACGAGCAGTACTTC.

The chain has TRBV10-3 and TRBJ2-7; D may be TRBD1 or TRBD2 (5 bases each). The CDR3 is made up of 15 amino acids. Trimming took off 2 bases at V and 0 bases at J, with 11 bases between the two ends. Per germline, CDR1 ENHRY and CDR2 SYGVKD. CDR3 sequence: CAISEPGQGSYEQYF. The CDR3 bases are TGTGCCATCAGTGAGCCGGGGCAGGGCTCCTACGAGCAGTACTTC.

Regarding this clonotype: This may be a read error, as it is one base from a much larger clone. The J gene is TRBJ2-3, the V gene TRBV30; D is uncertain. Germline V gene data show CDR1 as GTSNPN and CDR2 as SVGIG (reference sequence). CDR3 size: 13 residues. CDR3 sequence reads: CTWSEIMTDTQYF. DNA for the CDR3: TGTACCTGGAGCGAAATAATGACAGATACGCAGTATTTT. The full variable domain, completed using reference TRBV30 and TRBJ2-3, is SQTIHQWPATLVQPVGSPLSLECTVEGTSNPNLYWYRQAAGRGLQLLFYSVGIGQISSEVPQNLSASRPQDRQFILSSKKLLLSDSGFYLCTWSEIMTDTQYFGPGTRLTVL.

This clonotype was seen at least ten times. The rearrangement uses TRBV9 and TRBJ1-1, with D possibly matching TRBD1 (5 bases). The CDR3 runs to 19 residues. Germline CDR1 and CDR2: SGDLS and YYNGEE. Deletions cut 0 bases from V and 0 bases from J, with 21 bases between. For the CDR3, the DNA is TGTGCCAGCAGCGTAGATTCCAGGGAAGGGTTTTGGTTGAACACTGAAGCTTTCTTT. It is translated as CASSVDSREGFWLNTEAFF.

The chain carries TRBV7-7 and TRBJ2-1; tentatively, D is TRBD2 (6 bases). The V gene lost 3 bases and the J gene lost 7 bases, with 16 bases spanning the gap. Germline values: CDR1 SSHAT, CDR2 FNYEAQ (reference sequence). The CDR3 has 15 residues. The CDR3 spells CASSLIAEKSNEQFF. The CDR3 coding sequence is TGTGCCAGCAGCTTGATAGCGGAAAAATCAAATGAGCAGTTCTTC.

The rearrangement uses TRBV5-5 and TRBJ2-3; D not certain. Germline V CDR1 and CDR2: SGHKS, YYEKEE (reference sequence). Trimming removed 2 bases from V and 0 bases from J, with 7 bases in between. The CDR3 is made up of 14 amino acids. The CDR3 region is CASSFYSSTDTQYF. The CDR3 DNA is TGTGCCAGCAGCTTTTATTCTAGCACAGATACGCAGTATTTT.

In DNA form, the CDR3 reads TGCAGTGCTAGACGGTCCATGGGGGTAACGACCGAGCAGTACTTC. Translating gives CSARRSMGVTTEQYF. The chain couples TRBV20-1 to TRBJ2-7, with D perhaps assigned TRBD1 or TRBD2 (5 bases each). The CDR3 is 15 amino acids. V dropped 2 bases and J dropped 6 bases, with 20 bases sitting between them. Germline V gives CDR1 DFQATT, CDR2 SNEGSKA (reference sequence).

The chain is built from TRBV24-1 and TRBJ1-6; D is perhaps TRBD1 (5 bases). The V gene's germline CDR1 is KGHDR and CDR2 SFDVKD. CDR3 length: 12 residues. Trimming removed 6 bases from V and 14 bases from J, with 13 bases in between. The CDR3 coding sequence is TGTGCCACCAGTAAGGGCGGGGGGTCCCTCCACTTT. Its translation: CATSKGGGSLHF.

The chain employs TRBV29-1 and TRBJ1-6, with 11 bases identical to TRBD1. J lost 11 bases, V lost 6 bases, and 6 bases had no gene match. CDR1 and CDR2 from the germline V gene are SQVTM and ANQGSEA. The CDR3 consists of 13 residues. In DNA, the CDR3 is TGCAGCGTCCGGGACAGGGGGTCGACACCCCTCCACTTT. Translating it yields CSVRDRGSTPLHF.

The CDR3 DNA sequence: TGTGCCAGTAGTATACGAGGGGCAGGCTACACCTTC. Translated, it gives CASSIRGAGYTF. The chain joins TRBV19 to TRBJ1-2; tentative D call: TRBD1 (5 bases). The CDR3 length is 12 residues. Looked up from germline, CDR1 is LNHDA and CDR2 is SQIVND (reference sequence). V was cut by 2 bases and J by 8 bases, with 9 bases left in between.

The CDR3 DNA reads TGTGCCAGCAGCTTGGAGACCCCTAGTCTAAATGAGCAGTTCTTC. Protein sequence: CASSLETPSLNEQFF. The chain uses TRBV7-9 and TRBJ2-1; D is ambiguous. Germline-derived CDR1 and CDR2 are SEHNR and FQNEAQ (reference sequence). The CDR3 extends over 15 amino acids. With 3 bases removed from V and 7 bases from J, the gap between germline ends came to 16 bases.

The rearrangement joins TRBV14 to TRBJ2-1; no reliable D call. This CDR3 is built from 11 residues. V was trimmed by 5 bases and J by 12 bases, leaving 11 bases between them. Germline assignment: CDR1 SGHDN and CDR2 FVKESK. Here the CDR3 reads CASSVGSLQFF. In nucleotides, the CDR3 is TGTGCCAGCAGCGTAGGGTCCCTGCAGTTCTTC.

The V call is TRBV20-1, the J call TRBJ1-2; 8 nucleotides agree with TRBD1. V lost 6 bases, J lost 7 bases, and 7 bases stayed unmatched. The CDR3 is 12 residues long. The germline CDR1 and CDR2 sequences are DFQATT and SNEGSKA (reference sequence). The CDR3 is CSALGGTGGYTF. The CDR3 DNA reads as TGCAGTGCCCTCGGAGGGACAGGTGGCTACACCTTC.

In this sample, this clonotype turned up a few times. The CDR3 here is CAWSVFPGGSNQPQHF. The DNA of the CDR3 is TGTGCCTGGAGTGTATTTCCTGGGGGTAGCAATCAGCCCCAGCATTTT. The chain joins TRBV30 to TRBJ1-5; maybe TRBD1 (5 bases). V shed 0 bases and J shed 0 bases, with 12 bases lying between them. Germline loops: CDR1 GTSNPN, CDR2 SVGIG (reference sequence). CDR3 size: 16 residues.

This clonotype was detected ten times or more. V gene TRBV5-1 combines with J gene TRBJ2-3; 7 nucleotides align to TRBD1. The CDR3 loop spans 16 amino acids. After removal of 4 bases from V and 0 bases from J, the junction contained 8 bases not matched to a gene. Germline V gene lookup returns CDR1 SGHRS and CDR2 YFSETQ. CDR3 amino acids: CASSQRDRTSTDTQYF. CDR3 DNA sequence: TGCGCCAGCAGCCAGAGGGACAGAACTAGCACAGATACGCAGTATTTT. Filled out from reference TRBV5-1 and TRBJ2-3, the complete variable domain reads KAGVTQTPRYLIKTRGQQVTLSCSPISGHRSVSWYQQTPGQGLQFLFEYFSETQRNKGNFPGRFSGRQFSNSRSEMNVSTLELGDSALYLCASSQRDRTSTDTQYFGPGTRLTVL.

Ten or more counts support this clonotype. This rearrangement joins TRBV4-1 to TRBJ2-1; 7 nucleotides agree with TRBD2. Germline CDR1 reads MGHRA; CDR2 reads YSYEKL. After removal of 4 bases from V and 2 bases from J, the junction contained 11 bases not matched to a gene. This CDR3 spans 17 amino acids. CDR3: CASSPTKSGVPYNEQFF. DNA of the CDR3: TGCGCCAGCAGCCCCACGAAAAGCGGGGTCCCCTACAATGAGCAGTTCTTC.

As for this clonotype: One base away lies a much larger clone, so this may be a sequencing read error. CDR3 sequence: CASSQDRQGVDQPQHF. CDR3 DNA sequence: TGTGCCAGCAGCCAAGATCGACAGGGGGTTGATCAGCCCCAGCATTTT. The chain joins TRBV3-1 to TRBJ1-5, with 9 bases identical to TRBD1. The CDR3 has 16 residues. In germline, CDR1 is LGHDT, CDR2 YNNKEL (reference sequence). After removal of 0 bases from V and 5 bases from J, the junction contained 5 bases not matched to a gene. The full variable domain, its missing parts supplied by reference TRBV3-1 and TRBJ1-5, is DTAVSQTPKYLVTQMGNDKSIKCEQNLGHDTMYWYKQDSKKFLKIMFSYNNKELIINETVPNRFSPKSPDKAHLNLHINSLELGDSAVYFCASSQDRQGVDQPQHFGDGTRLSIL.

The genes are TRBV7-2 and TRBJ2-2, with D uncertain. The V end was cut by 1 base, the J end by 4 bases, with 13 bases between. This CDR3 has 16 amino acids. Germline loops: CDR1 SGHTA, CDR2 FQGNSA. This CDR3 is CASSLGRPSPTGELFF. CDR3 DNA sequence: TGTGCCAGCAGCTTAGGAAGGCCAAGTCCCACCGGGGAGCTGTTTTTT.

Here the CDR3 DNA reads TGTGCCAGGGACGTGGGACAGGGGGCCTACGAGCAGTACTTC. Translating gives CARDVGQGAYEQYF. The rearrangement links TRBV2 to TRBJ2-7; 11 positions match TRBD1. V was clipped by 9 bases and J by 2 bases; unmatched bases: 6. CDR1 and CDR2 (germline): SNHLY, FYNNEI. The CDR3 is made up of 14 amino acids. The full variable domain, completed using reference TRBV2 and TRBJ2-7, is EPEVTQTPSHQVTQMGQEVILRCVPISNHLYFYWYRQILGQKVEFLVSFYNNEISEKSEIFDDQFSVERPDGSNFTLKIRSTKLEDSAMYFCARDVGQGAYEQYFGPGTRLTVT.

The chain couples TRBV19 to TRBJ1-2; 11 nucleotides line up with TRBD1. The germline gives CDR1 LNHDA, CDR2 SQIVND (reference sequence). V lost 3 bases and J lost 4; bases outside the gene matches: 1. CDR3 length equals 14 residues. The DNA for the CDR3 is TGTGCCAGTAGTATGGGACAGGGGGGCTATGGCTACACCTTC. This gives the protein CASSMGQGGYGYTF.

The CDR3 reads CASSLTGVLPEAFF. CDR3 nucleotides: TGCGCCAGCAGCTTGACAGGGGTATTGCCTGAAGCTTTCTTT. The J gene is TRBJ1-1, the V gene TRBV5-1; 7 nucleotides align to TRBD1. V dropped 1 base and J dropped 6; count of bases not matched to a gene: 6. Germline CDR1 is SGHRS and CDR2 is YFSETQ. The CDR3 has 14 amino acids.

On this clonotype: A clone one base away is much larger, so this may be a read error. Since the CDR3 does not end with the conserved phenylalanine or tryptophan, this likely comes from a read error. The rearrangement joins TRBV5-5 to TRBJ1-1; D may be TRBD1 (6 bases). This CDR3 is 13 amino acids long. CDR1 is SGHKS, CDR2 YYEKEE, per germline (reference sequence). Trimming removed 4 bases from V and 2 bases from J, with 9 bases in between. Here the CDR3 DNA reads TGTGCCAGCAGCGGACAGATAAACACTGAAGCTTTCTCT. Protein: CASSGQINTEAFS.

The chain links TRBV2 to TRBJ1-6; 10 nucleotides agree with TRBD1. The CDR3 is 15 amino acids. CDR1 and CDR2 from the germline V gene are SNHLY and FYNNEI. Trimming took 2 bases from V and 10 from J; bases not matched to a gene: 5. CDR3: CASSERQGAFSPLHF. In DNA form, the CDR3 reads TGTGCCAGCAGTGAAAGACAGGGGGCATTCTCACCCCTCCACTTT.

This clonotype occurred many times. V usage is TRBV13 and J usage is TRBJ2-7, with D unclear. The V end was cut by 5 bases, the J end by 0 bases, with 14 bases between. The germline V gene has CDR1 PRHDT and CDR2 FYEKMQ (reference sequence). This CDR3 has 15 amino acids. The CDR3 sequence is CASSPGRSSSYEQYF. The CDR3 nucleotides are TGTGCCAGCAGCCCAGGACGGTCGAGCTCCTACGAGCAGTACTTC.

The CDR3 nucleotides are TGCGCCAGCAGTGAAGGTGCGGGAGTCTACGAGCAGTACTTC. Encoded protein: CASSEGAGVYEQYF. The rearrangement uses TRBV10-1 and TRBJ2-7; 7 bases are a match to TRBD2. The CDR3 covers 14 residues. J gave up 3 bases and V 3 bases, and 5 bases lay outside the gene matches. CDR1 and CDR2 (germline): WNHNN, SYGVQD (reference sequence).